One T cell receptor (beta chain) is described in this entry. This sample was taken from a study of identical twins. Via MiXCR, TCRdb re-called the 5' RACE reads, giving one row per CDR3 protein. The sample records hundreds of thousands of distinct CDR3 sequences, around 20% being singletons. This CDR3 comprises 12 residues. Germline loops: CDR1 SQVTM, CDR2 ANQGSEA. V dropped 5 bases and J dropped 3 bases, with 11 bases sitting between them. The same data also went into a second study, on T cells expressing NK-cell markers.

This sequence joins TRBV29-1 and TRBJ2-7; the D call may be TRBD1 or TRBD2 (5 bases each). Sample: PBMCs. This sequence was found in a young woman in good health. CDR3 residues: CSVLGDLYEQYF. The DNA of the CDR3 is TGCAGCGTTTTGGGGGATCTCTACGAGCAGTACTTC.